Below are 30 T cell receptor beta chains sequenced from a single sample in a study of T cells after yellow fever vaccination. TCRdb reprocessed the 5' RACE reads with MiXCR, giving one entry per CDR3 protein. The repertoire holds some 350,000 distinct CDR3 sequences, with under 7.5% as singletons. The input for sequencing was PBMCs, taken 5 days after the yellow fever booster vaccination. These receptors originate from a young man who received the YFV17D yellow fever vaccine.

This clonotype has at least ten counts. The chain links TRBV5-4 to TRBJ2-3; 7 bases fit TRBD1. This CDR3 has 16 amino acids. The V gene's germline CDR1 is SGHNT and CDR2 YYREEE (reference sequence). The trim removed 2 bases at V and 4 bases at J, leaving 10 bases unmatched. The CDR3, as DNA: TGTGCCAGCAGCTTCCCACTGGACAGGAAAGCAGATACGCAGTATTTT. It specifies CASSFPLDRKADTQYF.

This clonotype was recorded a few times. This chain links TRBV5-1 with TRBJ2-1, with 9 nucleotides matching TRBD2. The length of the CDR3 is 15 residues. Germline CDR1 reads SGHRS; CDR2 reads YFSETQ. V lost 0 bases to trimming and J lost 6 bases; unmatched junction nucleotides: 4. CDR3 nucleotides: TGCGCCAGCAGCTTGGTAGCGGGAGCTACCAATGAGCAGTTCTTC. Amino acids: CASSLVAGATNEQFF.

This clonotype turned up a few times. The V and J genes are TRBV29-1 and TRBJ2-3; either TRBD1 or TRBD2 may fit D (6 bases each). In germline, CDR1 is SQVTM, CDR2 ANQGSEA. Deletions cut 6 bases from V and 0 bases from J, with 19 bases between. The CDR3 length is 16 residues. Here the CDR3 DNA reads TGCAGCGTCCTCCAGGGGCTAGCGTCAAGCACAGATACGCAGTATTTT. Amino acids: CSVLQGLASSTDTQYF.

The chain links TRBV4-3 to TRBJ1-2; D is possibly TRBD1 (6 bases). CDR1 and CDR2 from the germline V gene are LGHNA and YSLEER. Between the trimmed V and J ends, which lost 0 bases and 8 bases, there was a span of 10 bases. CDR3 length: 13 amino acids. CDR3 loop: CASSQDRGMGYTF. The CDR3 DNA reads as TGCGCCAGCAGCCAAGACAGGGGTATGGGCTACACCTTC.

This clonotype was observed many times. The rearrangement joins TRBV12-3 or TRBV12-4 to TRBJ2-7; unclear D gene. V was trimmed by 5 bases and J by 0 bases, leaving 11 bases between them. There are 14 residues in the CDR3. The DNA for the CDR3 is TGTGCCAGCAGTCTGGATACCCACTCCTACGAGCAGTACTTC. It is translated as CASSLDTHSYEQYF.

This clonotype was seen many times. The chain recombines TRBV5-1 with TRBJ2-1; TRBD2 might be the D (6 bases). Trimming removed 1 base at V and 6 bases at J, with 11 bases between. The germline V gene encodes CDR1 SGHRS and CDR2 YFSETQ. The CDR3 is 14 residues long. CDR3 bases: TGCGCCAGCAGCTTGCCCGGGACTCCCAATGAGCAGTTCTTC. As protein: CASSLPGTPNEQFF.

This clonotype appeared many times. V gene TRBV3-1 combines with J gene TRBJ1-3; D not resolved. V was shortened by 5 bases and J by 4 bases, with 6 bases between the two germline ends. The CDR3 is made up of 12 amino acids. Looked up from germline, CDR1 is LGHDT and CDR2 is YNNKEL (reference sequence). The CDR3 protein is CASSNGGNTIYF. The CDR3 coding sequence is TGTGCCAGCAGCAATGGAGGAAACACCATATATTTT.

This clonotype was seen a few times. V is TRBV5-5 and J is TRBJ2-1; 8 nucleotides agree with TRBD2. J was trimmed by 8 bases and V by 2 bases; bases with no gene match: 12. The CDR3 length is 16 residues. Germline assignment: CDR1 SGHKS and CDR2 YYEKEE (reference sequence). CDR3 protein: CASSFESGGVGDEQFF. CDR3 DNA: TGTGCCAGCAGCTTTGAAAGCGGGGGCGTGGGAGATGAGCAGTTCTTC.

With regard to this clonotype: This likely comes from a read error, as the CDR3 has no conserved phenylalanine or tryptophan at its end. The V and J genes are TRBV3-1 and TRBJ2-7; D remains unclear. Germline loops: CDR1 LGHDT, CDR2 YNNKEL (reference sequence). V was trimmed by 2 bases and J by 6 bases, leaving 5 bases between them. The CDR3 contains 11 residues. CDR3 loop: CASSQPGEQYY. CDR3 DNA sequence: TGTGCCAGCAGCCAACCCGGCGAGCAGTACTAC.

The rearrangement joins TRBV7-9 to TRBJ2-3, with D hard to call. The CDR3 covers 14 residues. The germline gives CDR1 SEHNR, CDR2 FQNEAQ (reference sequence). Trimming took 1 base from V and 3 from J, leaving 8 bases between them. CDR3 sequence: CASSLDLQTDTQYF. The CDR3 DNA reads TGTGCCAGCAGCTTAGACCTACAAACAGATACGCAGTATTTT.

The CDR3 spells CSATPEAGGFYEQYF. The CDR3 coding sequence is TGCAGCGCCACCCCAGAGGCAGGGGGTTTCTACGAGCAGTACTTC. V is TRBV29-1 and J is TRBJ2-7; 7 bases map to TRBD1. Germline values: CDR1 SQVTM, CDR2 ANQGSEA. After removal of 7 bases from V and 3 bases from J, the junction contained 15 bases not matched to a gene. The CDR3 consists of 15 residues.

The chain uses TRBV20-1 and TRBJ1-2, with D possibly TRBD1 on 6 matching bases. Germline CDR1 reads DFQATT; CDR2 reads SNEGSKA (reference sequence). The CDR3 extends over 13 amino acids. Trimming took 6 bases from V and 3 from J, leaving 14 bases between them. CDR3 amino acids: CSARGGEDYGYTF. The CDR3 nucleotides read TGCAGTGCCCGAGGGGGGGAAGACTATGGCTACACCTTC.

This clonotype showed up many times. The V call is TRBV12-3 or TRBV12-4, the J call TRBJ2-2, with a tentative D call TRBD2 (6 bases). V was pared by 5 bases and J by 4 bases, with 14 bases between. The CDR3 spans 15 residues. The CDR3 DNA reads TGTGCCAGCAGTCCTCTAGCGACCATCACCGGGGAGCTGTTTTTT. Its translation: CASSPLATITGELFF.

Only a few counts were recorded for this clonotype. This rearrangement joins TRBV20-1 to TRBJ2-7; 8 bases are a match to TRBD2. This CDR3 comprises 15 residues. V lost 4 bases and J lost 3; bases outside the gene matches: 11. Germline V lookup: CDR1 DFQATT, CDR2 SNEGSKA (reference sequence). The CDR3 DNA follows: TGCAGTGCTACCGCCCCAACTAGCGGAAACTACGAGCAGTACTTC. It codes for CSATAPTSGNYEQYF.

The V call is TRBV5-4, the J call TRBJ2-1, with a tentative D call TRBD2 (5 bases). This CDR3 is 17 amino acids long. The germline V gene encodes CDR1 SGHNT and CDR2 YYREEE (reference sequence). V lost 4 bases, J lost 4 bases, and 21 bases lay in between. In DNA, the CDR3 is TGTGCCAGCAGCGGCTGGGGATCGGGGAGTCAGTACAATGAGCAGTTCTTC. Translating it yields CASSGWGSGSQYNEQFF.

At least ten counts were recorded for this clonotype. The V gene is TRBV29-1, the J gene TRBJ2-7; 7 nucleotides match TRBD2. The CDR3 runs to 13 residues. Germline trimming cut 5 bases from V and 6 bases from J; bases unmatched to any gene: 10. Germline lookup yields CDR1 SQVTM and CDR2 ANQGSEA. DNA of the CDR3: TGCAGCGTTAGGGGCGCGGGAGCCGGCGAGCAGTACTTC. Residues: CSVRGAGAGEQYF.

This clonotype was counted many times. The CDR3: CASSQAQGAWEQFF. For the CDR3, the DNA is TGTGCCAGCAGCCAAGCCCAGGGGGCTTGGGAGCAGTTCTTC. This chain links TRBV4-2 with TRBJ2-1; TRBD1 agrees at 8 bases. This CDR3 is 14 amino acids long. Germline V gives CDR1 LGHNA, CDR2 YNFKEQ. V gave up 1 base and J gave up 10 bases; unmatched junction bases: 6.

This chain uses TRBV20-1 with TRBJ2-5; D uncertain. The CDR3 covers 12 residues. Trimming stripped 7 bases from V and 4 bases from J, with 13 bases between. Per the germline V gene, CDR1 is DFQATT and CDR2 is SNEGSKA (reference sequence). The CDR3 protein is CSVPSRSETQYF. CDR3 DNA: TGCAGTGTCCCCTCCCGGTCAGAGACCCAGTACTTC.

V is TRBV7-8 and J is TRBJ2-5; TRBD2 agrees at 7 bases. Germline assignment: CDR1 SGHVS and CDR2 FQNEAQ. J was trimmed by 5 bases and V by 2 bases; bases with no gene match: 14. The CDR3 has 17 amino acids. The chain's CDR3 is CASSLFNSREENETQYF. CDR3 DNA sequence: TGTGCCAGCAGCTTATTTAATTCCCGGGAGGAAAATGAGACCCAGTACTTC.

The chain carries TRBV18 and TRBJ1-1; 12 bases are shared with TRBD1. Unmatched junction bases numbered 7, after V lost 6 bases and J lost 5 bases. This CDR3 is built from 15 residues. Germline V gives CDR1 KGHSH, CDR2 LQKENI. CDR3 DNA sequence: TGTGCCAGCTCGCGGGACAGGGGGCAATGGACTGAAGCTTTCTTT. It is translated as CASSRDRGQWTEAFF.

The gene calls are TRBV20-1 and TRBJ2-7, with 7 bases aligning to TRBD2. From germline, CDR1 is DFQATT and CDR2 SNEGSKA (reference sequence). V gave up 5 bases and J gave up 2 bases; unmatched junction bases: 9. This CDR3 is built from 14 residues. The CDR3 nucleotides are TGCAGTGCTTACCCCGGGACTACTGCCTACGAGCAGTACTTC. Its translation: CSAYPGTTAYEQYF.

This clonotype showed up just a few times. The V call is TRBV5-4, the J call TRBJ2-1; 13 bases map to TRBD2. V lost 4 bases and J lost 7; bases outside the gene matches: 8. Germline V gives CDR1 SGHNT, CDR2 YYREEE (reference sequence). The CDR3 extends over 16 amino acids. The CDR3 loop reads CASSAKTSGGRNEQFF. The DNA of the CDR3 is TGTGCCAGCAGCGCCAAGACTAGCGGGGGGAGGAATGAGCAGTTCTTC.

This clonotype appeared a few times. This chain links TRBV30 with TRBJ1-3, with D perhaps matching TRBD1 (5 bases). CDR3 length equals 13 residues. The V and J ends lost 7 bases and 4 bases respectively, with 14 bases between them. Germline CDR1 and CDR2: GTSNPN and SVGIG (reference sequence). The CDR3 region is CAYRRWGGNTIYF. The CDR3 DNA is TGTGCCTACCGACGCTGGGGGGGAAACACCATATATTTT.

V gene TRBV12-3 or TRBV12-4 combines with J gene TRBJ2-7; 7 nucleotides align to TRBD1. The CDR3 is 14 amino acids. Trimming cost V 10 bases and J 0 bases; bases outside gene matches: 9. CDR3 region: CAKGGQDPSYEQYF. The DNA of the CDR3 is TGTGCCAAGGGTGGACAGGACCCCTCCTACGAGCAGTACTTC.

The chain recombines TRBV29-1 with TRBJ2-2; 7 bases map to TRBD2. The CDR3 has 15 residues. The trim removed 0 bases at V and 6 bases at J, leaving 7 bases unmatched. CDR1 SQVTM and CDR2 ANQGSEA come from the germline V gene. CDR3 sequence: CSVEDGGSLSGELFF. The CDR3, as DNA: TGCAGCGTTGAAGATGGCGGGAGTTTGTCCGGGGAGCTGTTTTTT.

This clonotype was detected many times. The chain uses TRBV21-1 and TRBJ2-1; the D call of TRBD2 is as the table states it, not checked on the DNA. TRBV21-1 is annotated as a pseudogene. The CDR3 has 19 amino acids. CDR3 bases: TGTGCCAGCAGCAATCGGACTAGCGGGACGAGGGTATCCTACAATGAGCAGTTCTTC. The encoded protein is CASSNRTSGTRVSYNEQFF.

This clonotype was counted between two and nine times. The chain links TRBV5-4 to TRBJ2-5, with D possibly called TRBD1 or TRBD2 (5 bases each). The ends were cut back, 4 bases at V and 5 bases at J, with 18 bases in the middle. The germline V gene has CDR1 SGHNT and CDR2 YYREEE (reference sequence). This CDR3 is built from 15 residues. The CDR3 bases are TGTGCCAGCAGCAACCGGGACCACCTTCAGGAGACCCAGTACTTC. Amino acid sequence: CASSNRDHLQETQYF.

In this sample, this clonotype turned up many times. CDR3 in DNA: TGTGCCAGCAGCTACAGGGGGCCCTACGAGCAGTACTTC. Translation: CASSYRGPYEQYF. The V gene is TRBV7-2, the J gene TRBJ2-7, with 9 bases aligning to TRBD1. Germline V gene sequence: CDR1 SGHTA, CDR2 FQGNSA. The CDR3 is 13 amino acids. V dropped 4 bases and J dropped 2; count of bases not matched to a gene: 0. The complete variable domain, with remaining parts taken from reference TRBV7-2 and TRBJ2-7, reads GAGVSQSPSNKVTEKGKDVELRCDPISGHTALYWYRQSLGQGLEFLIYFQGNSAPDKSGLPSDRFSAERTGGSVSTLTIQRTQQEDSAVYLCASSYRGPYEQYFGPGTRLTVT.

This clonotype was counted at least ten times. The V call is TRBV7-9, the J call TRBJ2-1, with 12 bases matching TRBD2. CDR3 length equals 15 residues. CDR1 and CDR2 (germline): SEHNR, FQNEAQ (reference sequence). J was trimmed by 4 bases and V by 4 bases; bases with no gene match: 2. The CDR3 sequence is CASSSGLAGYNEQFF. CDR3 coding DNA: TGTGCCAGCAGCTCAGGACTAGCGGGGTACAATGAGCAGTTCTTC.

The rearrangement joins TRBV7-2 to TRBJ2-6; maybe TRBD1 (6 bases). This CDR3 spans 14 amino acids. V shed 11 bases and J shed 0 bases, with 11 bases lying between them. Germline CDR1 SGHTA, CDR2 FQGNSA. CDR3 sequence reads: CAGGEFSGANVLTF. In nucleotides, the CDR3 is TGTGCCGGGGGCGAATTCTCTGGGGCCAACGTCCTGACTTTC.